These 26 T cell receptor beta chains originate from one sample sequenced in a study of technical replicates of blood from a few donors. Using immunoSEQ multiplex PCR, the repertoire was profiled, and TCRdb retains in-frame clones only, with some absent. The table shows approximately 97,000 clones, with about 95% occurring only once. Material for sequencing was T cells isolated from PBMCs. The source is a human donor in good health.

The chain recombines TRBV25-1 with TRBJ1-1; tentative D call: TRBD1 (6 bases). The germline gives CDR1 MGHDK, CDR2 SYGVNS. This CDR3 comprises 16 residues. V was trimmed by 3 bases and J by 5 bases, leaving 19 bases between them. The CDR3 DNA follows: TGTGCCAGCAGTGATCTCCGGGACACGCCCAGGACTGAAGCTTTCTTT. This sequence encodes CASSDLRDTPRTEAFF.

The chain joins TRBV7-3 to TRBJ2-7; 9 nucleotides line up with TRBD2. Germline lookup yields CDR1 SGHTA and CDR2 FQGTGA. The CDR3 is 15 residues long. V lost 1 base, J lost 0 bases, and 1 base stayed unmatched. The CDR3 spells CASSLSSGSSYEQYF. DNA for the CDR3: TGTGCCAGCAGCTTAAGTAGCGGGAGCTCCTACGAGCAGTACTTC.

The gene calls are TRBV7-6 and TRBJ2-2, with 9 bases identical to TRBD2. Germline CDR1 reads SGHVS; CDR2 reads FNYEAQ. The V segment lost 7 bases and the J segment 7 bases; nucleotides outside the gene matches: 19. The CDR3 runs 18 residues. The CDR3, as DNA: TGTGCCAGCACCTCTCGGGGGCAGCGGGAGGTGGCCGACGGGGAGCTGTTTTTT. Its translation: CASTSRGQREVADGELFF.

This chain uses TRBV6-1 with TRBJ2-5; 14 bases are shared with TRBD2. The CDR3 has 15 amino acids. Germline V lookup: CDR1 MNHNS, CDR2 SASEGT. The J segment lost 4 bases and the V segment lost 7 bases, leaving 5 bases of the junction unmatched. CDR3: CASTVGTSGRETQYF. The CDR3 DNA sequence: TGTGCCAGCACCGTCGGGACTAGCGGGAGAGAGACCCAGTACTTC.

The V call is TRBV7-8, the J call TRBJ2-1, with 9 bases aligning to TRBD2. CDR1 is SGHVS and CDR2 is FQNEAQ in the germline V gene. This CDR3 contains 15 residues. Trimming took 2 bases from V and 4 from J; bases not matched to a gene: 3. CDR3 protein: CASSLSAGGYNEQFF. The CDR3, as DNA: TGTGCCAGCAGCTTATCCGCGGGAGGGTACAATGAGCAGTTCTTC. The full variable domain, with the rest looked up from reference TRBV7-8 and TRBJ2-1, is GAGVSQSPRYKVAKRGQDVALRCDPISGHVSLFWYQQALGQGPEFLTYFQNEAQLDKSGLPSDRFFAERPEGSVSTLKIQRTQQEDSAVYLCASSLSAGGYNEQFFGPGTRLTVL.

This clone was recorded once. The CDR3 loop is CASSQGQGLEEQYF. The CDR3 DNA reads TGCGCCAGCAGCCAAGGACAGGGTTTAGAGGAGCAGTACTTC. The genes are TRBV4-3 and TRBJ2-7; TRBD1 matches 7 bases. Germline loops: CDR1 LGHNA, CDR2 YSLEER. This CDR3 spans 14 amino acids. V dropped 1 base and J dropped 7; count of bases not matched to a gene: 7.

The chain uses TRBV5-6 and TRBJ2-5; 7 positions match TRBD2. In germline, CDR1 is SGHDT, CDR2 YYEEEE. After removal of 0 bases from V and 2 bases from J, the junction contained 7 bases not matched to a gene. This CDR3 spans 16 amino acids. The DNA of the CDR3 is TGTGCCAGCAGCTTGGTTCCTAGCGGACTACAAGAGACCCAGTACTTC. Translation: CASSLVPSGLQETQYF.

This rearrangement joins TRBV25-1 to TRBJ2-5, with a weak D call TRBD2 (5 bases). V was clipped by 1 base and J by 0 bases, with 6 bases between them. CDR1 is MGHDK and CDR2 is SYGVNS in the germline V gene. The CDR3 is made up of 14 amino acids. CDR3: CASSEWEYQETQYF. The CDR3 DNA reads TGTGCCAGCAGTGAATGGGAGTACCAAGAGACCCAGTACTTC. Supplemented by reference TRBV25-1 and TRBJ2-5, the full variable domain reads EADIYQTPRYLVIGTGKKITLECSQTMGHDKMYWYQQDPGMELHLIHYSYGVNSTEKGDLSSESTVSRIRTEHFPLTLESARPSHTSQYLCASSEWEYQETQYFGPGTRLLVL.

CDR3 bases: TGTGCCAGCAGTTACTCGAGGCGGGAGATATCCGATACGCAGTATTTT. Translating it yields CASSYSRREISDTQYF. This chain connects TRBV6-5 to TRBJ2-3, with 7 bases lining up with TRBD2. Germline values: CDR1 MNHEY, CDR2 SVGAGI. The CDR3 is 16 residues long. V dropped 0 bases and J dropped 6; count of bases not matched to a gene: 9.

V gene TRBV7-2 combines with J gene TRBJ2-1; D gene ambiguous. The CDR3 sequence is 15 residues long. Germline V gives CDR1 SGHTA, CDR2 FQGNSA. Trimming removed 3 bases at V and 4 bases at J, with 13 bases between. The CDR3 coding sequence is TGTGCCAGCAGCTTCAACTCACGTCGTTACAATGAGCAGTTCTTC. This translates into CASSFNSRRYNEQFF.

This CDR3 reads CASSSGRGYEQYF. The CDR3 DNA is TGTGCCAGTAGTTCGGGCAGGGGCTACGAGCAGTACTTC. The genes are TRBV19 and TRBJ2-7; perhaps TRBD1 as D (6 bases). The CDR3 sequence is 13 residues long. The V end was cut by 5 bases, the J end by 3 bases, with 11 bases between. Germline V lookup: CDR1 LNHDA, CDR2 SQIVND (reference sequence).

Only one count was recorded for this clone. This chain connects TRBV29-1 to TRBJ1-4, with TRBD1 matching over 7 bases. Per germline, CDR1 SQVTM and CDR2 ANQGSEA. CDR3 length: 13 residues. The ends lost 7 bases at V and 7 bases at J; junction bases unmatched: 9. The CDR3: CSAMQGDIEKLFF. CDR3 nucleotide sequence: TGCAGCGCTATGCAGGGGGATATTGAAAAACTGTTTTTT.

This chain links TRBV7-9 with TRBJ2-7; tentatively, D is TRBD1 (6 bases). The CDR3 is made up of 16 amino acids. Germline V lookup: CDR1 SEHNR, CDR2 FQNEAQ (reference sequence). Trimming cost V 3 bases and J 3 bases, with 18 bases left between them. CDR3 amino acids: CASSLVMGTSYYEQYF. DNA of the CDR3: TGTGCCAGCAGCTTGGTCATGGGGACAAGCTACTACGAGCAGTACTTC.

The CDR3 here is CASSQDGGATDTQYF. In DNA, the CDR3 is TGCGCCAGCAGCCAAGATGGGGGGGCCACAGATACGCAGTATTTT. The chain has TRBV4-1 and TRBJ2-3; possibly TRBD2 for D (7 bases). The CDR3 totals 15 residues. The germline V and J ends were trimmed by 0 bases and 2 bases, with 9 bases remaining between them. CDR1 and CDR2 from the germline V gene are MGHRA and YSYEKL.

The chain joins TRBV27 to TRBJ2-1; 7 nucleotides align to TRBD1. The CDR3 extends over 13 amino acids. The V gene's germline CDR1 is MNHEY and CDR2 SMNVEV (reference sequence). Trimming took 3 bases from V and 7 from J; bases not matched to a gene: 3. The CDR3 spells CASSLRQGNEQFF. CDR3 in DNA: TGTGCCAGCAGTTTGAGACAGGGAAATGAGCAGTTCTTC.

V and J are TRBV6-1 and TRBJ1-4; D unclear. V lost 7 bases and J lost 5, with 14 bases in between. Germline CDR1 is MNHNS and CDR2 is SASEGT. This CDR3 spans 14 amino acids. The CDR3 is CASTLRVTNEKLFF. DNA of the CDR3: TGTGCCAGCACCCTTCGGGTAACCAATGAAAAACTGTTTTTT.

This chain uses TRBV19 with TRBJ2-7; 8 bases align to TRBD1. The V gene end was trimmed by 4 bases and the J gene end by 1 base; junction bases not matched to a gene: 6. CDR1 and CDR2 from the germline V gene are LNHDA and SQIVND (reference sequence). The CDR3 extends over 15 amino acids. The CDR3 nucleotides are TGTGCCAGTAGTACCTTAGGACAGGGTTCCTACGAGCAGTACTTC. It yields the protein CASSTLGQGSYEQYF.

The V and J genes are TRBV7-2 and TRBJ1-1; TRBD1 agrees at 8 bases. The CDR3 has 15 amino acids. Germline assignment: CDR1 SGHTA and CDR2 FQGNSA. Losses at the gene ends were 5 bases for V and 5 bases for J; bases not matched to a gene: 10. CDR3 loop: CASSPKDRAGTEAFF. The CDR3 DNA follows: TGTGCCAGCAGCCCCAAGGACAGGGCTGGGACTGAAGCTTTCTTT. The full variable domain, completed using reference TRBV7-2 and TRBJ1-1, is GAGVSQSPSNKVTEKGKDVELRCDPISGHTALYWYRQSLGQGLEFLIYFQGNSAPDKSGLPSDRFSAERTGGSVSTLTIQRTQQEDSAVYLCASSPKDRAGTEAFFGQGTRLTVV.

This chain joins TRBV7-7 and TRBJ1-2, with a possible D match to TRBD1 (6 bases). The germline V and J ends were trimmed by 5 bases and 8 bases, with 15 bases remaining between them. Germline V gene data show CDR1 as SSHAT and CDR2 as FNYEAQ (reference sequence). CDR3 size: 13 residues. In nucleotides, the CDR3 is TGTGCCAGCAGCCCCCGGGGGGCGGACGGCTACACCTTC. Residues: CASSPRGADGYTF.

The gene calls are TRBV7-9 and TRBJ2-1; D gene unclear. From germline, CDR1 is SEHNR and CDR2 FQNEAQ (reference sequence). With 3 bases removed from V and 3 bases from J, the gap between germline ends came to 3 bases. There are 12 residues in the CDR3. DNA of the CDR3: TGTGCCAGCAGCTTCAACTACAATGAGCAGTTCTTC. Its protein is CASSFNYNEQFF. Full variable domain (rest looked up from reference TRBV7-9 and TRBJ2-1): DTGVSQNPRHKITKRGQNVTFRCDPISEHNRLYWYRQTLGQGPEFLTYFQNEAQLEKSRLLSDRFSAERPKGSFSTLEIQRTEQGDSAMYLCASSFNYNEQFFGPGTRLTVL.

Notes on this clone: Other DNA variants within this sample encode the same CDR3. The chain uses TRBV28 and TRBJ2-7; D remains ambiguous. The CDR3 extends over 10 amino acids. Germline V lookup: CDR1 MDHEN, CDR2 SYDVKM. The V gene lost 6 bases and the J gene lost 3 bases, with 3 bases spanning the gap. The CDR3 spells CASSLYEQYF. DNA of the CDR3: TGTGCCAGCAGCCTCTACGAGCAGTACTTC.

This clone was counted once. V usage is TRBV11-2 and J usage is TRBJ2-5; tentative D call: TRBD2 (7 bases). Trimming stripped 5 bases from V and 5 bases from J, with 15 bases between. The germline CDR1 and CDR2 sequences are SGHAT and FQNNGV. The CDR3 spans 14 residues. In DNA form, the CDR3 reads TGTGCCAGCAGCCCCTTCGGGGGGCCGGAGACCCAGTACTTC. Residues: CASSPFGGPETQYF.

This chain links TRBV7-9 with TRBJ1-1; no firm D call. Germline CDR1 reads SEHNR; CDR2 reads FQNEAQ (reference sequence). The length of the CDR3 is 11 residues. Trimming stripped 4 bases from V and 2 bases from J, with 2 bases between. The CDR3 coding sequence is TGTGCCAGCAGCTCTAACACTGAAGCTTTCTTT. It codes for CASSSNTEAFF.

This chain links TRBV5-1 with TRBJ1-4; D is perhaps TRBD1 (5 bases). The CDR3 is made up of 15 amino acids. Germline V lookup: CDR1 SGHRS, CDR2 YFSETQ. The V end was cut by 0 bases, the J end by 7 bases, with 13 bases between. The CDR3, as DNA: TGCGCCAGCAGCTTGGGAGGCAGGGCAGGTGAAAAACTGTTTTTT. This encodes CASSLGGRAGEKLFF.

This clone was detected once. This chain connects TRBV28 to TRBJ1-1; no clear D. Trimming left V 3 bases short and J 0 bases short, with 11 bases between. The CDR3 extends over 15 amino acids. Germline-derived CDR1 and CDR2 are MDHEN and SYDVKM. CDR3 residues: CASSFRVTLNTEAFF. CDR3 coding DNA: TGTGCCAGCAGTTTCCGAGTCACCTTGAACACTGAAGCTTTCTTT.

The chain employs TRBV7-3 and TRBJ2-2; tentatively, D is TRBD2 (5 bases). Looked up from germline, CDR1 is SGHTA and CDR2 is FQGTGA. V shed 1 base and J shed 9 bases, with 9 bases lying between them. The CDR3 length is 13 residues. For the CDR3, the DNA is TGTGCCAGCAGCTTAATTGCGGGCCGGGAGCTGTTTTTT. Translating it yields CASSLIAGRELFF.